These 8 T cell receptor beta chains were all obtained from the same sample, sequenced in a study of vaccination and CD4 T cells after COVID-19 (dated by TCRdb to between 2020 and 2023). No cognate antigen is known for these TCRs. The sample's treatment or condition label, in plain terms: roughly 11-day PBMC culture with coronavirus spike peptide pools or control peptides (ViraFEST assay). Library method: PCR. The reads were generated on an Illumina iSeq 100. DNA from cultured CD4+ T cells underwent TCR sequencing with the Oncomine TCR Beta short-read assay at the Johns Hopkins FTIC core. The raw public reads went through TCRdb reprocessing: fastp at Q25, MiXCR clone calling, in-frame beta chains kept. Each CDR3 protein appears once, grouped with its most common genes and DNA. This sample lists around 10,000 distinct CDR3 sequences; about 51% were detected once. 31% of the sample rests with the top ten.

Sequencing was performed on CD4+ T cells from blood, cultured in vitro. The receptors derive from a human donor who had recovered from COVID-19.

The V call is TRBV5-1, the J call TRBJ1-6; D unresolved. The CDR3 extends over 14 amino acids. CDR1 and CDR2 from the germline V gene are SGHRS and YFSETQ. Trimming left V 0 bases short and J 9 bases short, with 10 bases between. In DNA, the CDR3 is TGCGCCAGCAGCTTGGGTGAGGTTCGTTCACCCCTCCACTTT. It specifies CASSLGEVRSPLHF. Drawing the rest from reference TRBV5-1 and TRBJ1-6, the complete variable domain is KAGVTQTPRYLIKTRGQQVTLSCSPISGHRSVSWYQQTPGQGLQFLFEYFSETQRNKGNFPGRFSGRQFSNSRSEMNVSTLELGDSALYLCASSLGEVRSPLHFGNGTRLTVT.

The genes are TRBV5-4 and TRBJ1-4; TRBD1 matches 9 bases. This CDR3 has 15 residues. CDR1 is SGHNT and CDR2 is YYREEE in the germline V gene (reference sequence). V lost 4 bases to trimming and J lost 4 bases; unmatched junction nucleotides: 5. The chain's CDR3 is CASSPGGQGNEKLFF. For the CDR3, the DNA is TGTGCCAGCAGCCCTGGGGGACAGGGTAATGAAAAACTGTTTTTT.

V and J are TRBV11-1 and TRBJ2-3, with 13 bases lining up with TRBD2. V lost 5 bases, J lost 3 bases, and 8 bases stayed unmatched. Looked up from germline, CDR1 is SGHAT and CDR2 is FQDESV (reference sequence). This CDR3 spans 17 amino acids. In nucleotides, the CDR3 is TGTGCCAGCAGCGCCTACGGGACTAGCGGGGCGACAGATACGCAGTATTTT. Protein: CASSAYGTSGATDTQYF.

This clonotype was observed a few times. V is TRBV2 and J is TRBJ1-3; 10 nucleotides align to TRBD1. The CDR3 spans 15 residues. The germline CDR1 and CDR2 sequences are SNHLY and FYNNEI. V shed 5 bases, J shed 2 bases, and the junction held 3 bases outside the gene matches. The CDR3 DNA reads TGTGCCAGCAGTTCGACAGGGGGCGCTGGAAACACCATATATTTT. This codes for CASSSTGGAGNTIYF.

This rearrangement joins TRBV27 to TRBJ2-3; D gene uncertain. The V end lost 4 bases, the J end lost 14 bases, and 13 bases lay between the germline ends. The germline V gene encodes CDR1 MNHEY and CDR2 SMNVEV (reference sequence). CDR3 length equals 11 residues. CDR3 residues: CASSYRTLVYF. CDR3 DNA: TGTGCCAGCAGTTATCGCACCTTGGTGTATTTT.

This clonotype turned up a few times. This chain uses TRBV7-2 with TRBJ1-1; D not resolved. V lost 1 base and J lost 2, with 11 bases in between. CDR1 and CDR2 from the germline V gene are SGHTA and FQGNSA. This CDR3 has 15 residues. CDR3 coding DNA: TGTGCCAGCAGCTTAGTTCGGACCCTCAACACTGAAGCTTTCTTT. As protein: CASSLVRTLNTEAFF.

The chain's CDR3 is CASSTGTGRYGELFF. DNA for the CDR3: TGTGCCAGCAGCACCGGGACAGGGAGGTACGGGGAGCTGTTTTTT. This chain links TRBV11-3 with TRBJ2-2; 9 nucleotides line up with TRBD1. Trimming at V came to 5 bases and at J to 7 bases, leaving 8 bases not matched to a gene. The germline V gene has CDR1 SGHNT and CDR2 YENEEA. This CDR3 comprises 15 residues.

CDR3: CSARAYDRGLSTDTQYF. The CDR3 DNA reads TGCAGTGCTAGAGCTTACGACAGGGGACTCAGCACAGATACGCAGTATTTT. This rearrangement joins TRBV20-1 to TRBJ2-3, with 8 bases identical to TRBD1. Germline V CDR1 and CDR2: DFQATT, SNEGSKA (reference sequence). This CDR3 is built from 17 residues. Trimming took 1 base from V and 0 from J; bases not matched to a gene: 9.